Below are 14 T cell receptor beta chains sequenced from a single sample in a study of blood T cells in healthy people across ages. It was with a sample-barcoded 5' primer and a J-beta primer mix that a second PCR of roughly 7 to 11 cycles was run. MiXCR, applied by TCRdb to the 5' RACE reads, yields one record per CDR3 protein. In the table there are 850,000 to 950,000 distinct CDR3 sequences, roughly 26% of which are singletons. Sample: blood. The receptors were sampled from a woman of 80 years or more in good health.

This clonotype was found many times. This chain uses TRBV20-1 with TRBJ1-1; D not resolved. This CDR3 comprises 12 residues. CDR1 is DFQATT, CDR2 SNEGSKA, per germline (reference sequence). V was pared by 3 bases and J by 4 bases, with 9 bases between. The chain's CDR3 is CSASPQVTEAFF. CDR3 nucleotides: TGCAGTGCTAGTCCCCAGGTCACTGAAGCTTTCTTT.

The chain couples TRBV5-1 to TRBJ2-3; D remains ambiguous. Germline CDR1 reads SGHRS; CDR2 reads YFSETQ. The CDR3 totals 16 residues. With 0 bases removed from V and 2 bases from J, the gap between germline ends came to 13 bases. CDR3 loop: CASSLAGSSYTDTQYF. CDR3 bases: TGCGCCAGCAGCTTGGCCGGCTCCTCCTACACAGATACGCAGTATTTT. The entire variable domain, with the rest obtained from reference TRBV5-1 and TRBJ2-3, is as follows: KAGVTQTPRYLIKTRGQQVTLSCSPISGHRSVSWYQQTPGQGLQFLFEYFSETQRNKGNFPGRFSGRQFSNSRSEMNVSTLELGDSALYLCASSLAGSSYTDTQYFGPGTRLTVL.

For this clonotype: A much larger clone differs by one base, so this may be a read error. The chain links TRBV12-3 or TRBV12-4 to TRBJ2-6; D remains ambiguous. V was clipped by 6 bases and J by 0 bases, with 9 bases between them. The CDR3 runs to 15 residues. CDR3: CASRWVASGANVLTF. CDR3 DNA sequence: TGTGCCAGCAGGTGGGTAGCCTCTGGGGCCAACGTCCTGACTTTC.

In this sample, this clonotype turned up many times. This chain connects TRBV20-1 to TRBJ2-6; D is perhaps TRBD2 (6 bases). The CDR3 runs 17 residues. Germline values: CDR1 DFQATT, CDR2 SNEGSKA (reference sequence). Trimming shortened V by 0 bases and J by 4 bases, and 16 bases separated the two germline ends. The CDR3 here is CSARDRGRQPGANVLTF. The CDR3 DNA reads as TGCAGTGCTAGAGATCGGGGGAGGCAACCCGGGGCCAACGTCCTGACTTTC.

This clonotype was seen just once. A much bigger clone sits one base away, suggesting this may be a read error. For the CDR3, the DNA is TGTGCCAGCAGAGCAGACAGGGCAACTCAGCCCCAGCATTTT. Protein product: CASRADRATQPQHF. The chain recombines TRBV6-5 with TRBJ1-5; 7 bases are shared with TRBD1. Per the germline V gene, CDR1 is MNHEY and CDR2 is SVGAGI. The CDR3 contains 14 residues. The trim removed 6 bases at V and 6 bases at J, leaving 8 bases unmatched.

Comments on this clonotype: A read error is possible here, since a much larger clone lies one base away. The chain employs TRBV20-1 and TRBJ2-5, with TRBD2 identical over 11 bases. The DNA end lines up better with TRBJ2-1; the J call may be wrong. CDR1 is DFQATT and CDR2 is SNEGSKA in the germline V gene (reference sequence). CDR3 size: 16 residues. CDR3 residues: CSARDTSGGIKETQFF. In DNA, the CDR3 is TGCAGTGCTAGAGATACTAGCGGGGGTATCAAAGAGACCCAGTTCTTC.

This clonotype was counted a few times. The chain carries TRBV3-1 and TRBJ1-5; tentatively, D is TRBD1 (5 bases). The V gene lost 4 bases and the J gene lost 6 bases, with 13 bases spanning the gap. Germline V gene data show CDR1 as LGHDT and CDR2 as YNNKEL (reference sequence). The CDR3 is 14 amino acids. CDR3 amino acids: CASSPPGDGQPQHF. Here the CDR3 DNA reads TGTGCCAGCAGCCCCCCCGGGGACGGTCAGCCCCAGCATTTT.

Only a few counts were recorded for this clonotype. The chain uses TRBV6-2 or TRBV6-3 and TRBJ1-5, with 8 bases identical to TRBD1. Looked up from germline, CDR1 is MNHEY and CDR2 is SVGEGT. This CDR3 has 17 amino acids. V was clipped by 5 bases and J by 3 bases; unmatched bases: 12. The CDR3 reads CASSPGGQATSNQPQHF. CDR3 bases: TGTGCCAGCAGTCCGGGGGGACAGGCTACTTCCAATCAGCCCCAGCATTTT.

J is TRBJ2-2 and V is TRBV5-5, with TRBD2 matching over 7 bases. The CDR3 sequence is 15 residues long. Germline CDR1 is SGHKS and CDR2 is YYEKEE (reference sequence). V trimming: 1 base; J trimming: 1 base; junction bases outside the gene matches: 1. CDR3 amino acids: CASSLQRGNTGELFF. The CDR3 nucleotides are TGTGCCAGCAGCTTGCAGCGGGGGAACACCGGGGAGCTGTTTTTT.

J is TRBJ2-1 and V is TRBV20-1; unclear D gene. The V end was cut by 0 bases, the J end by 9 bases, with 12 bases between. The CDR3 consists of 13 residues. Germline V gene lookup returns CDR1 DFQATT and CDR2 SNEGSKA (reference sequence). This chain's CDR3 is CSARDLLTIEQFF. CDR3 nucleotide sequence: TGCAGTGCTAGAGATTTACTAACTATTGAGCAGTTCTTC.

The rearrangement uses TRBV5-1 and TRBJ2-1; 8 bases map to TRBD1. V was pared by 1 base and J by 5 bases, with 5 bases of the junction left unmatched. The CDR3 is 15 residues long. Germline V CDR1 and CDR2: SGHRS, YFSETQ. The CDR3 DNA follows: TGCGCCAGCAGCTTGAGAGCGACAGGGGACAATGAGCAGTTCTTC. Translating gives CASSLRATGDNEQFF.

As for this clonotype: Possible read error: a much larger clone is one base away. CDR3 nucleotides: TGCAGTGCTGATGGACAGGTGGAGGGCCACACCTTC. This codes for CSADGQVEGHTF. V is TRBV20-1 and J is TRBJ1-2, with TRBD1 identical over 7 bases. The V and J ends lost 5 bases and 12 bases, in that order; junction bases with no gene match: 12. This CDR3 spans 12 amino acids. Germline CDR1 reads DFQATT; CDR2 reads SNEGSKA (reference sequence).

As DNA, the CDR3 is TGCAGTGCTAGAGATCGGGGCAGGGGAAGTTGGGGCACTGAAGCTTTCTTT. Amino acids: CSARDRGRGSWGTEAFF. This chain connects TRBV20-1 to TRBJ1-1, with D tentatively TRBD1 (6 bases). This CDR3 region has 17 residues. V lost 0 bases and J lost 4, with 21 bases in between. The germline gives CDR1 DFQATT, CDR2 SNEGSKA (reference sequence).

This clonotype was counted many times. The chain has TRBV5-1 and TRBJ1-2; tentatively, D is TRBD1 (5 bases). Per the germline V gene, CDR1 is SGHRS and CDR2 is YFSETQ. The V end lost 4 bases, the J end lost 5 bases, and 15 bases lay between the germline ends. CDR3 length: 14 amino acids. The CDR3 region is CASSLGPIGYGYTF. The CDR3 nucleotides are TGCGCCAGCAGCCTGGGGCCGATAGGGTATGGCTACACCTTC.